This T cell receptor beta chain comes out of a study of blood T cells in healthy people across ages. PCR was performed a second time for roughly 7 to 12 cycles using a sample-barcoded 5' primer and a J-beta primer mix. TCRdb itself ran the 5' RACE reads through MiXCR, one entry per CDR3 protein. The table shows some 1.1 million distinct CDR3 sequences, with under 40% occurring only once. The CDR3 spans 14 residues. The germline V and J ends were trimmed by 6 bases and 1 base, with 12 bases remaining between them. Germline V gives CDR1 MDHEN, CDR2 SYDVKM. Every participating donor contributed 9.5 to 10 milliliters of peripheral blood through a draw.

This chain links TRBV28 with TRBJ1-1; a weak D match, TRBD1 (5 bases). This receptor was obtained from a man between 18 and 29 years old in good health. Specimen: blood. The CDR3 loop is CASRSLGENTEAFF. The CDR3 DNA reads TGTGCCAGCAGATCTCTAGGGGAGAACACTGAAGCTTTCTTT.